The 20 T cell receptor beta chains given below trace back to one sample, sequenced in a study of T-cell memory formation after mild COVID-19. A single record per CDR3 protein comes from TCRdb applying MiXCR to the 5' RACE reads. The sample records 92,000 or so distinct CDR3 sequences, 13% being singletons. The sequenced material came from PBMCs or a T cell subset sorted from them (not recorded which). The receptors come from an adult woman who had mild COVID-19 (a few samples of this study predate the infection). Cell type and time point are not known.

CDR3 in amino acids: CASERKGGSEAFF. CDR3 sequence (DNA): TGTGCCAGCGAAAGAAAGGGGGGGTCTGAAGCTTTCTTT. The rearrangement joins TRBV27 to TRBJ1-1, with D maybe TRBD1 (6 bases). V lost 8 bases and J 6 bases, leaving 16 bases between the germline ends. CDR1 MNHEY and CDR2 SMNVEV come from the germline V gene (reference sequence). The CDR3 contains 13 residues.

V gene TRBV12-3 or TRBV12-4 combines with J gene TRBJ2-7, with D maybe TRBD1 (6 bases). CDR3 size: 14 residues. V lost 5 bases to trimming and J lost 2 bases, with 13 bases between them. CDR3 DNA sequence: TGTGCCAGCAGTAAGACAGGCCCTACCTACGAGCAGTACTTC. This codes for CASSKTGPTYEQYF.

This clonotype was seen more than once but under ten times. The rearrangement joins TRBV6-2 or TRBV6-3 to TRBJ2-1, with TRBD2 identical over 12 bases. Germline values: CDR1 MNHEY, CDR2 SVGEGT. Trimming cost V 6 bases and J 10 bases; bases outside gene matches: 7. The CDR3 sequence is 14 residues long. This CDR3 reads CASRTLAGGPEQFF. In DNA, the CDR3 is TGTGCCAGCAGGACACTAGCGGGAGGCCCGGAGCAGTTCTTC.

This clonotype has a handful of counts. The chain joins TRBV7-9 to TRBJ2-1; D remains unclear. Germline values: CDR1 SEHNR, CDR2 FQNEAQ (reference sequence). The CDR3 loop spans 14 amino acids. Trimming pared 1 base from V and 8 bases from J, leaving 12 bases between. CDR3 coding DNA: TGTGCCAGCAGCTTAGGGGCAAGTAGCCATGAGCAGTTCTTC. Its protein product is CASSLGASSHEQFF.

This chain links TRBV20-1 with TRBJ2-3, with 9 bases aligning to TRBD2. CDR3 length equals 15 residues. Germline V gene data show CDR1 as DFQATT and CDR2 as SNEGSKA (reference sequence). With V trimmed by 5 bases and J by 4 bases, 10 bases remained unmatched. CDR3 loop: CSAPWAGGPADTQYF. CDR3 sequence (DNA): TGCAGTGCTCCCTGGGCGGGGGGGCCGGCAGATACGCAGTATTTT.

This clonotype was counted a few times. The J gene is TRBJ2-6, the V gene TRBV4-3; tentative D call: TRBD1 (6 bases). Germline loops: CDR1 LGHNA, CDR2 YSLEER. V lost 3 bases to trimming and J lost 0 bases, with 9 bases between them. This CDR3 spans 16 amino acids. Here the CDR3 reads CASSQATGSGANVLTF. Here the CDR3 DNA reads TGCGCCAGCAGCCAGGCGACAGGCTCTGGGGCCAACGTCCTGACTTTC.

This clonotype was observed at least ten times. V is TRBV15 and J is TRBJ2-2, with 11 bases fitting TRBD2. Germline CDR1 and CDR2: LNHNV and YYDKDF (reference sequence). The CDR3 runs 20 residues. Trimming cost V 0 bases and J 5 bases; bases outside gene matches: 14. The CDR3 reads CATSRDVEVLASGGTGELFF. The CDR3 nucleotides are TGTGCCACCAGCAGAGATGTAGAGGTGTTGGCTAGCGGGGGGACCGGGGAGCTGTTTTTT. The variable domain in full, with the rest retrieved from reference TRBV15 and TRBJ2-2, is DAMVIQNPRYQVTQFGKPVTLSCSQTLNHNVMYWYQQKSSQAPKLLFHYYDKDFNNEADTPDNFQSRRPNTSFCFLDIRSPGLGDTAMYLCATSRDVEVLASGGTGELFFGEGSRLTVL.

This clonotype has only a few counts. The chain combines TRBV7-2 with TRBJ2-1; TRBD2 might be the D (6 bases). Germline V gene sequence: CDR1 SGHTA, CDR2 FQGNSA. This CDR3 is 15 amino acids long. V was cut by 4 bases and J by 4 bases, with 14 bases left in between. CDR3 residues: CASSSDNGRYNEQFF. In DNA form, the CDR3 reads TGTGCCAGCAGCTCCGACAACGGGAGATACAATGAGCAGTTCTTC. The full variable domain, its missing parts supplied by reference TRBV7-2 and TRBJ2-1, is GAGVSQSPSNKVTEKGKDVELRCDPISGHTALYWYRQSLGQGLEFLIYFQGNSAPDKSGLPSDRFSAERTGGSVSTLTIQRTQQEDSAVYLCASSSDNGRYNEQFFGPGTRLTVL.

The J gene is TRBJ1-2, the V gene TRBV7-9, with 8 nucleotides matching TRBD1. Trimming took 3 bases from V and 6 from J; bases not matched to a gene: 9. The CDR3 loop spans 15 amino acids. Germline CDR1 is SEHNR and CDR2 is FQNEAQ (reference sequence). Here the CDR3 DNA reads TGTGCCAGCAGCTTGGAATCGCAGGGGGCGGATGGCTACACCTTC. This encodes CASSLESQGADGYTF.

This chain uses TRBV6-2 or TRBV6-3 with TRBJ2-7; D unresolved. Trimming shortened V by 7 bases and J by 6 bases, and 19 bases separated the two germline ends. The germline V gene has CDR1 MNHEY and CDR2 SVGEGT. CDR3 length: 14 residues. The CDR3 here is CASTRAARIVEQYF. CDR3 bases: TGTGCCAGCACGCGAGCAGCCAGGATCGTCGAGCAGTACTTC.

The V call is TRBV7-9, the J call TRBJ2-1; 10 nucleotides match TRBD2. The CDR3 contains 15 residues. V shed 5 bases and J 8 bases; nucleotides not matched to a gene: 9. From germline, CDR1 is SEHNR and CDR2 FQNEAQ (reference sequence). CDR3 sequence: CASSELAGMDDEQFF. The CDR3 DNA reads TGTGCCAGCAGCGAACTAGCGGGAATGGACGATGAGCAGTTCTTC.

The J gene is TRBJ1-1, the V gene TRBV6-6, with 11 bases identical to TRBD1. The trim removed 6 bases at V and 5 bases at J, leaving 5 bases unmatched. The CDR3 has 14 amino acids. Germline CDR1 MNHNY, CDR2 SVGAGI (reference sequence). The DNA for the CDR3 is TGTGCCAGCAGGGACAGGGGGCGCGTGACTGAAGCTTTCTTT. Translating it yields CASRDRGRVTEAFF.

This chain links TRBV5-6 with TRBJ2-7, with D possibly matching TRBD1 (6 bases). The CDR3 covers 13 residues. The V and J ends lost 5 bases and 4 bases respectively, with 13 bases between them. The germline V gene has CDR1 SGHDT and CDR2 YYEEEE. The CDR3 nucleotides are TGTGCCAGCAGTCGGGACATCGATTACGAGCAGTACTTC. Residues: CASSRDIDYEQYF.

The chain has TRBV5-1 and TRBJ2-3; 11 nucleotides align to TRBD2. V was clipped by 4 bases and J by 3 bases; unmatched bases: 7. The CDR3 runs to 16 residues. Germline assignment: CDR1 SGHRS and CDR2 YFSETQ. This chain's CDR3 is CASSPRLAGRTDTQYF. CDR3 bases: TGCGCCAGCAGCCCGAGACTAGCGGGAAGAACAGATACGCAGTATTTT.

This clonotype was detected only a few times. The chain couples TRBV25-1 to TRBJ2-2; D possibly uses TRBD1 or TRBD2 (5 bases each). V lost 2 bases and J lost 7, with 14 bases in between. The germline V gene encodes CDR1 MGHDK and CDR2 SYGVNS. CDR3 length: 15 residues. CDR3 sequence reads: CASSEPGREIGELFF. In DNA, the CDR3 is TGTGCCAGCAGTGAACCGGGGCGCGAGATCGGGGAGCTGTTTTTT.

This clonotype has a handful of counts. The V gene is TRBV20-1, the J gene TRBJ2-7; D is unresolved. With 0 bases removed from V and 3 bases from J, the gap between germline ends came to 9 bases. The germline V gene has CDR1 DFQATT and CDR2 SNEGSKA (reference sequence). The CDR3 runs to 13 residues. The CDR3 DNA follows: TGCAGTGCTAGAGAATCTTCAGACTACGAGCAGTACTTC. Translating it yields CSARESSDYEQYF.

The CDR3 is CASSLYPPGLAGPRSSYNEQFF. The CDR3, as DNA: TGTGCCAGCAGTTTATACCCCCCGGGACTAGCGGGACCCAGGAGCTCCTACAATGAGCAGTTCTTC. This chain connects TRBV28 to TRBJ2-1; 13 positions agree with TRBD2. The V segment lost 1 base and the J segment 0 bases; nucleotides outside the gene matches: 15. This CDR3 region has 22 residues. Germline CDR1 and CDR2: MDHEN and SYDVKM.

This clonotype came up a few times. CDR3 amino acids: CSVAGTVFSYEQYF. The CDR3 coding sequence is TGCAGCGTTGCCGGGACAGTTTTCTCCTACGAGCAGTACTTC. The chain couples TRBV29-1 to TRBJ2-7; 7 nucleotides line up with TRBD1. The CDR3 is 14 amino acids. J lost 0 bases, V lost 4 bases, and 6 bases had no gene match. Looked up from germline, CDR1 is SQVTM and CDR2 is ANQGSEA.

This clonotype was counted only a few times. The V and J genes are TRBV9 and TRBJ1-1; 12 bases are shared with TRBD1. After removal of 4 bases from V and 5 bases from J, the junction contained 9 bases not matched to a gene. This CDR3 has 16 residues. Germline CDR1 SGDLS, CDR2 YYNGEE. CDR3 loop: CASSPGQGAVDTEAFF. CDR3 DNA: TGTGCCAGCAGCCCGGGACAGGGGGCGGTGGATACTGAAGCTTTCTTT.

This clonotype was observed a few times. The rearrangement links TRBV25-1 to TRBJ2-3; 14 bases line up with TRBD2. Germline V CDR1 and CDR2: MGHDK, SYGVNS. The V and J ends lost 5 bases and 6 bases, in that order; junction bases with no gene match: 16. The CDR3 consists of 19 residues. The DNA of the CDR3 is TGTGCCAGCAGTCAACCTGGACTAGCGGGAGGCTCTTTGATTGATACGCAGTATTTT. It translates to CASSQPGLAGGSLIDTQYF.